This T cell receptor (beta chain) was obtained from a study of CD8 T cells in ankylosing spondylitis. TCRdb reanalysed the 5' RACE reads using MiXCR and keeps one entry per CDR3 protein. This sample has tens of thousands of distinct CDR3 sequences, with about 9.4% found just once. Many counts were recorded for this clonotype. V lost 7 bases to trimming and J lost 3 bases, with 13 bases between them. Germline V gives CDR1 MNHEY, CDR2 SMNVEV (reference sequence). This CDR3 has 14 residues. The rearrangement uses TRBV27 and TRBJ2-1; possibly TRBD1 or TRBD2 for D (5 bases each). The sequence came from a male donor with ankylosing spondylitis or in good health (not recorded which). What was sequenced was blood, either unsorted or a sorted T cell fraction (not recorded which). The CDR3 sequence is CASKPRGGYNEQFF. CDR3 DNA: TGTGCCAGCAAGCCCCGGGGCGGCTACAATGAGCAGTTCTTC.